This TCR beta chain stems from a study of shared clonotypes between healthy human individuals. Germline assignment: CDR1 SGHAT and CDR2 FQNNGV. The CDR3 length is 16 residues. V was pared by 4 bases and J by 5 bases, with 4 bases of the junction left unmatched. The data were produced by immunoSEQ multiplex PCR, yet TCRdb's version contains in-frame clones alone and is incomplete. The data contain 750,000 to 1,000,000 clones, around 93% of them singletons. CD45RO-negative CD8 cells positively selected for CCR7 made up the naive population, which excluded terminally differentiated effector memory CD45RA+ cells.

Sequencing was performed on naive CD8+ T cells sorted from blood. The genes are TRBV11-2 and TRBJ2-2; 13 nucleotides line up with TRBD2. This clonotype was obtained from a man younger than 40 in good health. As DNA, the CDR3 is TGTGCCAGCAGCTCGGGACTAGCGGGAAGAACCGGGGAGCTGTTTTTT. Protein: CASSSGLAGRTGELFF. The full variable domain, in which reference TRBV11-2 and TRBJ2-2 provide the parts outside the CDR3, is EAGVAQSPRYKIIEKRQSVAFWCNPISGHATLYWYQQILGQGPKLLIQFQNNGVVDDSQLPKDRFSAERLKGVDSTLKIQPAKLEDSAVYLCASSSGLAGRTGELFFGEGSRLTVL.